These 20 T cell receptor beta chains share one sample of origin, sequenced in a study of T cells after yellow fever vaccination. TCRdb passed the 5' RACE reads through MiXCR, listing each CDR3 protein once. The sample holds about 350,000 distinct CDR3 sequences; approximately 8% are singletons and the top ten take roughly a sixth. This material consisted of PBMCs, taken about 49 days after the first yellow fever vaccination. These receptors came from a man younger than 35 who received the YFV17D yellow fever vaccine.

V is TRBV6-5 and J is TRBJ1-1; 7 nucleotides agree with TRBD1. This CDR3 region has 15 residues. J gave up 5 bases and V 4 bases, and 10 bases lay outside the gene matches. Germline V gene lookup returns CDR1 MNHEY and CDR2 SVGAGI. Here the CDR3 reads CASSSPDRAGTEAFF. CDR3 nucleotides: TGTGCCAGCAGTTCACCCGACAGGGCGGGGACTGAAGCTTTCTTT.

This clonotype was picked up one time. The rearrangement joins TRBV5-1 to TRBJ2-1; D not resolved. CDR1 and CDR2 (germline): SGHRS, YFSETQ. With 3 bases removed from V and 0 bases from J, the gap between germline ends came to 13 bases. The CDR3 is made up of 16 amino acids. CDR3: CASSYHTPSSYNEQFF. The CDR3 nucleotides are TGCGCCAGCAGCTACCATACACCCAGCTCCTACAATGAGCAGTTCTTC.

This clonotype turned up a few times. V and J are TRBV6-6 and TRBJ2-7; no clear D gene. The CDR3 extends over 12 amino acids. Germline-derived CDR1 and CDR2 are MNHNY and SVGAGI (reference sequence). With 6 bases removed from V and 7 bases from J, the gap between germline ends came to 13 bases. The CDR3 protein is CASSTTPFEQYV. CDR3 in DNA: TGTGCCAGCAGCACGACCCCTTTTGAGCAGTACGTC.

The V and J genes are TRBV5-1 and TRBJ1-4, with TRBD1 as a possible D gene (5 bases). The CDR3 is made up of 14 amino acids. V lost 4 bases and J 8 bases, leaving 15 bases between the germline ends. Looked up from germline, CDR1 is SGHRS and CDR2 is YFSETQ. CDR3 sequence: CASSPGDRREKLFF. CDR3 nucleotides: TGCGCCAGCAGCCCCGGGGACCGGCGAGAAAAACTGTTTTTT.

This clonotype was seen only a few times. V and J are TRBV28 and TRBJ2-7, with 10 nucleotides matching TRBD2. The germline CDR1 and CDR2 sequences are MDHEN and SYDVKM. Trimming at V came to 8 bases and at J to 1 base, leaving 5 bases not matched to a gene. This CDR3 contains 14 residues. CDR3 in amino acids: CASQRGGSSYEQYV. CDR3 DNA sequence: TGTGCCAGCCAGCGGGGGGGTTCTTCCTACGAGCAGTACGTC.

This clonotype has just a few counts. The chain combines TRBV7-6 with TRBJ1-5; D unclear. The CDR3 sequence is 14 residues long. Germline values: CDR1 SGHVS, CDR2 FNYEAQ. V was shortened by 4 bases and J by 0 bases, with 7 bases between the two germline ends. The CDR3 spells CASSSSLSNQPQHF. DNA for the CDR3: TGTGCCAGCAGCTCGAGCCTTAGCAATCAGCCCCAGCATTTT.

This clonotype appeared a few times. V and J are TRBV4-1 and TRBJ2-1, with D unclear. Germline V CDR1 and CDR2: MGHRA, YSYEKL. The germline V and J ends were trimmed by 0 bases and 0 bases, with 9 bases remaining between them. This CDR3 spans 16 amino acids. CDR3 in amino acids: CASSQDPRSSYNEQFF. Here the CDR3 DNA reads TGCGCCAGCAGCCAAGATCCTCGGAGCTCCTACAATGAGCAGTTCTTC.

Concerning this clonotype: It may be a read error: a sequence one base away is much more abundant. This chain connects TRBV5-1 to TRBJ1-1; 9 nucleotides match TRBD1. Germline CDR1 and CDR2: SGHRS and YFSETQ. The V gene end was trimmed by 4 bases and the J gene end by 1 base; junction bases not matched to a gene: 2. The CDR3 has 14 residues. The CDR3 protein is CASSEGQGNTEAFF. In DNA form, the CDR3 reads TGCGCCAGCAGCGAGGGACAGGGGAACACTGAAGCTTTCTTT.

This clonotype was found a few times. The rearrangement joins TRBV28 to TRBJ2-7; D is unclear. Deletions cut 4 bases from V and 7 bases from J, with 20 bases between. CDR1 is MDHEN and CDR2 is SYDVKM in the germline V gene. This CDR3 is built from 15 residues. CDR3 DNA sequence: TGTGCCAGCAGTTCCCATCAGCGACGGTATGCGGAGCAGTACGTC. Its protein is CASSSHQRRYAEQYV.

This clonotype was seen at least ten times. This chain uses TRBV7-9 with TRBJ2-3, with D possibly called TRBD1 or TRBD2 (5 bases each). This CDR3 spans 13 amino acids. V lost 7 bases, J lost 0 bases, and 8 bases lay in between. Germline CDR1 reads SEHNR; CDR2 reads FQNEAQ (reference sequence). Here the CDR3 reads CASMGPSTDTQYF. CDR3 nucleotides: TGTGCCAGCATGGGACCTAGCACAGATACGCAGTATTTT.

In this sample, this clonotype turned up many times. The rearrangement links TRBV25-1 to TRBJ1-1; no reliable D call. Germline loops: CDR1 MGHDK, CDR2 SYGVNS. Trimming removed 8 bases at V and 7 bases at J, with 17 bases between. The CDR3 runs to 13 residues. The CDR3 DNA sequence: TGTGCCAGCCGCCCGAACGGCGGGTTTGAAGCTTTCTTT. Its protein is CASRPNGGFEAFF.

This clonotype was observed at least ten times. This chain links TRBV11-2 with TRBJ1-2; 7 bases are shared with TRBD1. The length of the CDR3 is 13 residues. V shed 4 bases, J shed 5 bases, and the junction held 4 bases outside the gene matches. Germline V CDR1 and CDR2: SGHAT, FQNNGV. The CDR3 DNA follows: TGTGCCAGCAGCTCCGGACAGGATTATGGCTACACCTTC. The encoded protein is CASSSGQDYGYTF.

This clonotype turned up a few times. This chain joins TRBV9 and TRBJ2-6, with D possibly TRBD1 on 5 matching bases. Trimming cost V 0 bases and J 0 bases, with 16 bases left between them. The CDR3 has 19 amino acids. CDR1 is SGDLS, CDR2 YYNGEE, per germline. The CDR3 DNA follows: TGTGCCAGCAGCGTAGCCTATCAGGGAAGAGGCTCTGGGGCCAACGTCCTGACTTTC. It is translated as CASSVAYQGRGSGANVLTF.

A few counts support this clonotype. The J gene is TRBJ1-1, the V gene TRBV30; unclear D gene. The germline V and J ends were trimmed by 0 bases and 2 bases, with 7 bases remaining between them. The CDR3 is 13 amino acids. Germline V gene lookup returns CDR1 GTSNPN and CDR2 SVGIG (reference sequence). The DNA of the CDR3 is TGTGCCTGGAGTGTCAACAGTAACACTGAAGCTTTCTTT. Translation: CAWSVNSNTEAFF.

This clonotype was found a few times. The gene calls are TRBV7-2 and TRBJ1-4; D uncertain. In germline, CDR1 is SGHTA, CDR2 FQGNSA. The V and J ends lost 2 bases and 3 bases respectively, with 10 bases between them. The CDR3 is 15 amino acids. CDR3 DNA sequence: TGTGCCAGCAGCTTAAGTGGGATATCTAATGAAAAACTGTTTTTT. It codes for CASSLSGISNEKLFF.

This clonotype was picked up many times. This chain joins TRBV7-2 and TRBJ1-1; no firm D call. The CDR3 sequence is 13 residues long. With 2 bases removed from V and 1 base from J, the gap between germline ends came to 5 bases. CDR1 and CDR2 (germline): SGHTA, FQGNSA. DNA for the CDR3: TGTGCCAGCAGCTTACAACCGAACACTGAAGCTTTCTTT. This encodes CASSLQPNTEAFF. The full variable domain, in which reference TRBV7-2 and TRBJ1-1 provide the parts outside the CDR3, is GAGVSQSPSNKVTEKGKDVELRCDPISGHTALYWYRQSLGQGLEFLIYFQGNSAPDKSGLPSDRFSAERTGGSVSTLTIQRTQQEDSAVYLCASSLQPNTEAFFGQGTRLTVV.

The chain joins TRBV7-2 to TRBJ2-1; the D gene is possibly TRBD2 (5 bases). This CDR3 has 14 amino acids. The V end lost 2 bases, the J end lost 5 bases, and 10 bases lay between the germline ends. Germline V CDR1 and CDR2: SGHTA, FQGNSA. The CDR3 nucleotides read TGTGCCAGCAGCTTATCACGGGGAGACAATGAGCAGTTCTTC. Encoded protein: CASSLSRGDNEQFF.

The sample holds a few counts of this clonotype. The chain combines TRBV20-1 with TRBJ2-7, with D possibly called TRBD1 or TRBD2 (5 bases each). Trimming cost V 3 bases and J 4 bases, with 22 bases left between them. Germline-derived CDR1 and CDR2 are DFQATT and SNEGSKA (reference sequence). The CDR3 is made up of 16 amino acids. CDR3 bases: TGCAGTGCTAGGAAAGACCAGGGAGTTGTCTTTTACGAGCAGTACTTC. It specifies CSARKDQGVVFYEQYF.

This clonotype has just a few counts. The CDR3 reads CASSRTSGGSPSDYTF. As DNA, the CDR3 is TGTGCCAGCAGTAGGACCTCGGGGGGGAGCCCCTCCGACTACACCTTC. V gene TRBV7-2 combines with J gene TRBJ1-2; D might be TRBD1 (5 bases). CDR3 length equals 16 residues. The V gene's germline CDR1 is SGHTA and CDR2 FQGNSA. V was clipped by 6 bases and J by 10 bases, with 27 bases between them.

The rearrangement joins TRBV5-6 to TRBJ1-2; a weak D match, TRBD1 (5 bases). This CDR3 spans 13 amino acids. The ends were cut back, 4 bases at V and 6 bases at J, with 13 bases in the middle. Germline V CDR1 and CDR2: SGHDT, YYEEEE. The CDR3 region has the DNA TGTGCCAGCAGCGTCCCTCAGGGCCATGGCTACACCTTC. It translates to CASSVPQGHGYTF. Complete variable domain (other parts from reference TRBV5-6 and TRBJ1-2): DAGVTQSPTHLIKTRGQQVTLRCSPKSGHDTVSWYQQALGQGPQFIFQYYEEEERQRGNFPDRFSGHQFPNYSSELNVNALLLGDSALYLCASSVPQGHGYTFGSGTRLTVV.